Listed below are T cell receptor beta chains from one sample, sequenced in a study of OX40 agonist ivuxolimab in advanced cancers. Clones were read by immunoSEQ multiplex PCR, and TCRdb kept only the in-frame ones, dropping some. The sample contains around 84,000 clones, 65% to 85% of which appear only once. The material sequenced was CD4+ or CD8+ T cells sorted from blood, taken in a trial of the OX40 agonist ivuxolimab. The receptors shown here come from an adult with an advanced solid tumor such as melanoma, head and neck, liver or kidney cancer. The CDR3 runs from the conserved cysteine through the conserved F or W. A D gene is named only where the DNA matches it firmly. Part of the rows lack a size; the others show once, few, many or a class for expanded clones.

size,D,V,J,DNA,CDR3
-,TRBD2,TRBV4-1,TRBJ2-4,TGCGCCAGCAGCCAAGAAGGGGCGGGGGGGCTAGCCAAAAACATTCAGTACTTC,CASSQEGAGGLAKNIQYF
-,-,TRBV9,TRBJ1-1,TGTGCCAGCAGCGCCGGGACTCAGAACACTGAAGCTTTCTTT,CASSAGTQNTEAFF
-,TRBD1,TRBV7-2,TRBJ2-4,TGTGCCAGCAGCCCAACCGGGACAGGGGGCATTCAGTACTTC,CASSPTGTGGIQYF
-,TRBD1,TRBV6-6,TRBJ1-4,TGTGCCAGCAGACAACAGGGGACTAATGAAAAACTGTTTTTT,CASRQQGTNEKLFF
-,-,TRBV30,TRBJ2-1,TGTGCCTGGAGTTTTGTCGGATTAAACAATGAGCAGTTCTTC,CAWSFVGLNNEQFF
-,-,TRBV7-2,TRBJ2-3,TGTGCCAGCAGCTTCGGGAGTGATACGCAGTATTTT,CASSFGSDTQYF
-,-,TRBV5-8,TRBJ1-2,TGTGCCAGCAGCTTGCTCAACTATGGCTACACCTTC,CASSLLNYGYTF
once,-,TRBV5-4,TRBJ2-7,TGTGCCAGCGTGAACGACAGGAGGGGCGAGCAGTACTTC,CASVNDRRGEQYF
-,TRBD1,TRBV9,TRBJ2-3,TGTGCCAGCAGCCCTCAGACAGGGGTCACAGATACGCAGTATTTT,CASSPQTGVTDTQYF
-,-,TRBV30,TRBJ1-3,TGTGCCTGGAGTGAGGTCGGAAACACCATATATTTT,CAWSEVGNTIYF
once,TRBD2,TRBV16,TRBJ2-7,TGTGCCAGCAGCCGTCCGGGACTAGCGGGAAACGAGCAGTACTTC,CASSRPGLAGNEQYF
-,TRBD1,TRBV9,TRBJ1-1,TGTGCCAGCGGCAAAGGGGGGCAGGGGGCAATTTTCGGTGAAGCTTTCTTT,CASGKGGQGAIFGEAFF
-,-,TRBV19,TRBJ2-4,TGTGCCAGTAGTATAAGGGGGGGCGAGGACATTCAGTACTTC,CASSIRGGEDIQYF
-,TRBD1,TRBV30,TRBJ1-1,TGTGCCTACGCCTCCGGGACAGGAAACACTGAAGCTTTCTTT,CAYASGTGNTEAFF
-,TRBD2,TRBV18,TRBJ2-3,TGTGCCAGCTCACCCTACGGGGGGGCCTCAGATACGCAGTATTTT,CASSPYGGASDTQYF
-,-,TRBV21-1,TRBJ1-1,TGTGCCAGCAGCTCTCTGACGGCTCGCAACACTGAAGCTTTCTTT,CASSSLTARNTEAFF
-,-,TRBV23-1,TRBJ2-2,TGCGCCAGCAGTCAATCTGGGGAAGGACAGAGACGGGGGCGCACGGACACCGGGGAGCTGTTTTTT,CASSQSGEGQRRGRTDTGELFF
-,-,TRBV5-1,TRBJ1-4,TGCGCCAGCAGCTTGGGGCAGGTTAATGAAAAACTGTTTTTT,CASSLGQVNEKLFF
once,-,TRBV5-4,TRBJ2-2,TGTGCCAGCAGCTTTCGGGGGACCGGGGAGCTGTTTTTT,CASSFRGTGELFF
-,-,TRBV5-1,TRBJ2-3,TGCGCCAGCAGCGCCGAGGGGTCTGGCACAGATACGCAGTATTTT,CASSAEGSGTDTQYF
-,-,TRBV10-2,TRBJ1-5,TGCGCCAGCAGTGAGACAGTTGGGCAGCCCCAGCATTTT,CASSETVGQPQHF
-,-,TRBV11-3,TRBJ1-2,TGTGCCAGCAGCTTAGGCGTGGGGGCGGACTATGGCTACACCTTC,CASSLGVGADYGYTF
-,-,TRBV10-2,TRBJ1-1,TGCGCCAGCAGTGTAAGACAGAAAAACACTGAAGCTTTCTTT,CASSVRQKNTEAFF
few,-,TRBV5-5,TRBJ2-5,TGTGCCAGCAGCTTGTATCTGCGACAAGAGACCCAGTACTTC,CASSLYLRQETQYF
-,-,TRBV11-2,TRBJ1-2,TGTGCCAGCAGCTGGGGGGCTGGCGGCTACACCTTC,CASSWGAGGYTF
-,-,TRBV5-6,TRBJ2-2,TGTGCCAGCAGCGGTCTAGGAGGGCCGAACACCGGGGAGCTGTTTTTT,CASSGLGGPNTGELFF
-,TRBD2,TRBV6-4,TRBJ2-1,TGTGCCAGCAGCCCTGACGGGGGGGCGAATGAGCAGTTCTTC,CASSPDGGANEQFF
-,-,TRBV7-8,TRBJ1-1,TGTGCCAGCAGCCCTCTCCCAGGGCAGACCATGAACACTGAAGCTTTCTTT,CASSPLPGQTMNTEAFF
-,-,TRBV7-9,TRBJ1-1,TGTGCCAGCAGCCCACAGTTTTCTGCAGCTTTCTTT,CASSPQFSAAFF
-,TRBD2,TRBV7-7,TRBJ2-1,TGTGCTAGCAGCTCCGGACTAGCGGGAGTTGAGCAGTTCTTC,CASSSGLAGVEQFF
-,-,TRBV6-1,TRBJ1-1,TGTGCCAGTTCGGGGGGCCCTAACACTGAAGCTTTCTTT,CASSGGPNTEAFF
-,-,TRBV6-1,TRBJ1-4,TGTGCCAGCAGGGACCGCTTGGGGGAAAAACTGTTTTTT,CASRDRLGEKLFF
-,-,TRBV7-9,TRBJ2-5,TGTGCCAGCAGCCTAGCGAGCGAGACCCAGTACTTC,CASSLASETQYF
-,TRBD1,TRBV4-3,TRBJ1-3,TGCGCCAGCAGCCAGTCACAGGGGACTGGAAACACCATATATTTT,CASSQSQGTGNTIYF
-,-,TRBV6-5,TRBJ1-5,TGTGCCAGCAGCCAAACATATAATAGCAATCAGCCCCAGCATTTT,CASSQTYNSNQPQHF
once,TRBD1,TRBV19,TRBJ2-7,TGTGCCAGTAGTATCGGGACAGGGGCCTACGAGCAGTACTTC,CASSIGTGAYEQYF
-,-,TRBV29-1,TRBJ2-1,TGCAGCGTCGAGCGTTCCTACAATGAGCAGTTCTTC,CSVERSYNEQFF
-,-,TRBV11-2,TRBJ2-3,TGTGCCAGCAGCTTGCAGGCCGGGATAGTGCCAGATACGCAGTATTTT,CASSLQAGIVPDTQYF
-,TRBD1,TRBV9,TRBJ2-3,TGTGCCAGCAGCGACGGGGACAGGGAGTGGGATACGCAGTATTTT,CASSDGDREWDTQYF
-,TRBD1,TRBV11-3,TRBJ1-2,TGTGCCAGCAGCTTAAGACAGGGCGGAAACTATGGCTACACCTTC,CASSLRQGGNYGYTF
-,TRBD2,TRBV7-3,TRBJ2-3,TGTGCCAGCAGCTTATCTAGCGGGGCAGATACGCAGTATTTT,CASSLSSGADTQYF
-,TRBD2,TRBV13,TRBJ2-3,TGTGCCAGCAGCTTTACTAGCGGGAGCACAGATACGCAGTATTTT,CASSFTSGSTDTQYF
-,-,TRBV6-6,TRBJ1-1,TGTGCCAGCAGTTACTCCGAGACTAAGAACACTGAAGCTTTCTTT,CASSYSETKNTEAFF
-,-,TRBV6-5,TRBJ1-2,TGTGCCAGCAGTCTCACAGGGTATGGCTACACCTTC,CASSLTGYGYTF
-,TRBD2,TRBV5-4,TRBJ2-7,TGTGCCAGCAGCCCGGGGGGGATGGGGGAGCAGTACTTC,CASSPGGMGEQYF
-,-,TRBV7-9,TRBJ2-5,TGTGCCAGCAGCTTACAGGGTGGTGGGGAGACCCAGTACTTC,CASSLQGGGETQYF
-,TRBD1,TRBV7-8,TRBJ2-2,TGTGCCAGCAGCCCGTGGACAGGGGGCACCGGGGAGCTGTTTTTT,CASSPWTGGTGELFF
-,-,TRBV7-8,TRBJ1-1,TGTGCCAGCAGCTTGTTAGAGAACACTGAAGCTTTCTTT,CASSLLENTEAFF
-,-,TRBV7-2,TRBJ1-1,TGTGCCAGCAGCTTAGGACAGTTGAATGAAGCTTTCTTT,CASSLGQLNEAFF
-,-,TRBV7-3,TRBJ2-1,TGTGCCAGCAGTCTAATGGGGCCTGGCAATGAGCAGTTCTTC,CASSLMGPGNEQFF
-,-,TRBV5-1,TRBJ1-1,TGCGCCAGCAGCTACGGCGACACTGAAGCTTTCTTT,CASSYGDTEAFF
-,-,TRBV21-1,TRBJ2-3,TGTGCCAGCAGGTGGACAGGGGAGATAACAGATACGCAGTATTTT,CASRWTGEITDTQYF
-,-,TRBV30,TRBJ2-5,TGTGCCTGGAGTGTACTTGGGGACGTTAACTTC,CAWSVLGDVNF
-,-,TRBV19,TRBJ2-5,TGTGCCAGTAGTCCCGGTGGTGGGGAGACCCAGTACTTC,CASSPGGGETQYF
-,-,TRBV4-1,TRBJ2-3,TGCGCCAGCAGTCTCCGGCGGGCCACAGATACGCAGTATTTT,CASSLRRATDTQYF
-,TRBD1,TRBV19,TRBJ1-3,TGTGCCAGTAGACCTGGGACAGGAGGAAACACCATATATTTT,CASRPGTGGNTIYF